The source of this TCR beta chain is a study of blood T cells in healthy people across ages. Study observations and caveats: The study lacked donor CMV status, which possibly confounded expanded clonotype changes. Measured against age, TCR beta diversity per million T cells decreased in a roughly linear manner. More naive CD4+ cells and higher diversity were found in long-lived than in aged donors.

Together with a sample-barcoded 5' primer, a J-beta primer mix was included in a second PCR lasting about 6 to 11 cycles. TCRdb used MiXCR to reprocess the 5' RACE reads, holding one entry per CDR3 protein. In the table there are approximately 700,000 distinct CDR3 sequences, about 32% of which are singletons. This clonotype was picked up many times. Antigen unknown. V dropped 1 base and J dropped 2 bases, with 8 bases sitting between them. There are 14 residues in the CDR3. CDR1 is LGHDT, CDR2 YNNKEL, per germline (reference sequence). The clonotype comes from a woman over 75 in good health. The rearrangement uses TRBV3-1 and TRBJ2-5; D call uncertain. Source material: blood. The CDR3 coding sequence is TGTGCCAGCAGCCAAGGGCCGTTTCAAGAGACCCAGTACTTC. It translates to CASSQGPFQETQYF.